This T cell receptor beta chain derives from a study of neoadjuvant anti-PD-1 for oral cavity cancer. Looking at the study overall: Patients without progression received a fourth nivolumab dose around day 43, then surgical resection on days 50-56. Findings of the study overall: Pretreatment Treg/Th17 ratio correlated inversely with post-treatment tumor clonality.

These newly diagnosed stage II-IVA oral cavity squamous cell carcinoma patients had no prior systemic or radiation treatment. Germline V gives CDR1 SQVTM, CDR2 ANQGSEA. V lost 4 bases to trimming and J lost 4 bases, with 17 bases between them. The CDR3 runs to 14 residues. Data came from immunoSEQ multiplex PCR; TCRdb stores just in-frame clones and leaves some out. This sample has approximately 74,000 clones, with 70% to 85% found just once. Of note for this clone: No antigen is known for it.

The sequenced sample was PBMCs, obtained before nivolumab (anti-PD-1) treatment. The chain uses TRBV29-1 and TRBJ2-7, with D possibly matching TRBD1 (5 bases). The receptor's source is a person between 40 and 85 years old with oral cavity squamous cell carcinoma. The CDR3 sequence: CSVVLGRASYEQYF. CDR3 bases: TGCAGCGTTGTCCTCGGCAGGGCCTCGTACGAGCAGTACTTC.